These T cell receptor beta chains were read from a single sample in a study of blood T cell repertoires in COVID-19. Using immunoSEQ multiplex PCR, the repertoire was profiled, and TCRdb retains in-frame clones only, with some absent. The sample gives about 280,000 clones, around 91% of which show up once; about 1.7% is in the top ten. Sequenced material: PBMCs or T cells enriched from blood (not recorded which). These receptors all stem from a woman aged 18-35 years with acute COVID-19. CDR3s include the opening cysteine and the closing phenylalanine or tryptophan. Fields, in order: clone size, D gene, V gene, J gene, CDR3 DNA, CDR3 protein. The D gene is left open where the match is weak. The size field is filled for only some rows; it gives once, few, many or a size class.

NA	TRBD2	TRBV11-2	TRBJ2-3	TGTGCCAGCAGCTCTAGCGGGAATGGTGCAGATACGCAGTATTTT	CASSSSGNGADTQYF
NA	TRBD1	TRBV3-1/TRBV3-2	TRBJ1-3	TGTGCCAGCAGCCCGCGGGACAGCGGAAACACCATATATTTT	CASSPRDSGNTIYF
NA	TRBD1	TRBV7-9	TRBJ1-5	TGTGCCAGCAGCCGACAGGGGGATCAGCCCCAGCATTTT	CASSRQGDQPQHF
NA	NA	TRBV2	TRBJ1-5	TGTGCCAGCAGGCGGTCTGAGGGTAGCAATCAGCCCCAGCATTTT	CASRRSEGSNQPQHF
NA	NA	TRBV10-3	TRBJ1-5	TGTGCCATCAGTGGGGGAACGGGGGGATTGAGTCAGCCCCAGCATTTT	CAISGGTGGLSQPQHF
NA	NA	TRBV27	TRBJ1-2	TGTGCGAGCAAGCCAGGTCGGTGGGCTAACTATGGCTACACCTTC	CASKPGRWANYGYTF
NA	TRBD2	TRBV5-4	TRBJ2-7	TGTGCCAGCAGCTGGACTAGCGGGAGAACCCACGAGCAGTACTTC	CASSWTSGRTHEQYF
few	TRBD1	TRBV2	TRBJ2-5	TGTGCCAGCAGAGGACAAAACATAGGACAGGGATACCAAGAGACCCAGTACTTC	CASRGQNIGQGYQETQYF
once	TRBD1	TRBV5-1	TRBJ1-3	TGCGCCAGCAGCTCCCGACAGGGAATCTCTGGAAACACCATATATTTT	CASSSRQGISGNTIYF
NA	NA	TRBV7-5	TRBJ1-1	TGTGTCAGAAGCTCGACTGGGGGCGGGGCGGGAGCAAGGGAAGCTTTCTTT	CVRSSTGGGAGAREAFF
NA	TRBD2	TRBV6-2/TRBV6-3	TRBJ2-7	TGTGCCAGCAGTTTTGAGAAACTGACTAGCGGGACTTACGAGCAGTACTTC	CASSFEKLTSGTYEQYF
NA	TRBD2	TRBV3-1/TRBV3-2	TRBJ2-7	TGTGCCAGCAGCCAAGTTTGGACCCGGACTAGCGGGAGGGCGTCCTACGAGCAGTACTTC	CASSQVWTRTSGRASYEQYF
NA	TRBD1	TRBV18	TRBJ2-5	TGTGCCAGCTCACCCCGGACAGGACAAGAGACCCAGTACTTC	CASSPRTGQETQYF
NA	TRBD1	TRBV24-1	TRBJ1-6	TGTGCCACCAGTGGTTGGGTTGACAGGGGGCTTTTTTATAATTCACCCCTCCACTTT	CATSGWVDRGLFYNSPLHF
NA	NA	TRBV2	TRBJ2-6	TGTGCCAGCAGCCGACAGGCTGTCCTCTCTGGGGCCAACGTCCTGACTTTC	CASSRQAVLSGANVLTF
NA	NA	TRBV5-1	TRBJ1-4	TGCGCCAGCAGCAGGGGGGGATTGGATGAAAAACTGTTTTTT	CASSRGGLDEKLFF
NA	TRBD1	TRBV6-5	TRBJ1-3	TGTGCCAGCAGTAGACAGGGGGCAGGAAACACCATATATTTT	CASSRQGAGNTIYF
NA	NA	TRBV12-3/TRBV12-4	TRBJ1-5	TGTGCCAGCAGCTTATATAGCAATCAGCCCCAGCATTTT	CASSLYSNQPQHF
NA	NA	TRBV5-1	TRBJ1-3	TGCGCCAGCTGTAGGGAGTCTGGAAACACCATATATTTT	CASCRESGNTIYF
NA	NA	TRBV4-1	TRBJ2-5	TGCGCCAGCAGCCAAAACCTAGCTTCCCAAGAGACCCAGTACTTC	CASSQNLASQETQYF
NA	NA	TRBV24-1	TRBJ2-3	TGTGCCACCAGTGGACGGAGGACAGATACGCAGTATTTT	CATSGRRTDTQYF
NA	TRBD1	TRBV7-6	TRBJ2-7	TGTGCCAGCAGCGAACAGGGGACAGGGAGTTTGCACGAGCAGTACTTC	CASSEQGTGSLHEQYF
NA	TRBD1	TRBV3-1/TRBV3-2	TRBJ1-3	TGTGCCAGCAGCGGAGCCCGGGACAGCTCTGGAAACACCATATATTTT	CASSGARDSSGNTIYF